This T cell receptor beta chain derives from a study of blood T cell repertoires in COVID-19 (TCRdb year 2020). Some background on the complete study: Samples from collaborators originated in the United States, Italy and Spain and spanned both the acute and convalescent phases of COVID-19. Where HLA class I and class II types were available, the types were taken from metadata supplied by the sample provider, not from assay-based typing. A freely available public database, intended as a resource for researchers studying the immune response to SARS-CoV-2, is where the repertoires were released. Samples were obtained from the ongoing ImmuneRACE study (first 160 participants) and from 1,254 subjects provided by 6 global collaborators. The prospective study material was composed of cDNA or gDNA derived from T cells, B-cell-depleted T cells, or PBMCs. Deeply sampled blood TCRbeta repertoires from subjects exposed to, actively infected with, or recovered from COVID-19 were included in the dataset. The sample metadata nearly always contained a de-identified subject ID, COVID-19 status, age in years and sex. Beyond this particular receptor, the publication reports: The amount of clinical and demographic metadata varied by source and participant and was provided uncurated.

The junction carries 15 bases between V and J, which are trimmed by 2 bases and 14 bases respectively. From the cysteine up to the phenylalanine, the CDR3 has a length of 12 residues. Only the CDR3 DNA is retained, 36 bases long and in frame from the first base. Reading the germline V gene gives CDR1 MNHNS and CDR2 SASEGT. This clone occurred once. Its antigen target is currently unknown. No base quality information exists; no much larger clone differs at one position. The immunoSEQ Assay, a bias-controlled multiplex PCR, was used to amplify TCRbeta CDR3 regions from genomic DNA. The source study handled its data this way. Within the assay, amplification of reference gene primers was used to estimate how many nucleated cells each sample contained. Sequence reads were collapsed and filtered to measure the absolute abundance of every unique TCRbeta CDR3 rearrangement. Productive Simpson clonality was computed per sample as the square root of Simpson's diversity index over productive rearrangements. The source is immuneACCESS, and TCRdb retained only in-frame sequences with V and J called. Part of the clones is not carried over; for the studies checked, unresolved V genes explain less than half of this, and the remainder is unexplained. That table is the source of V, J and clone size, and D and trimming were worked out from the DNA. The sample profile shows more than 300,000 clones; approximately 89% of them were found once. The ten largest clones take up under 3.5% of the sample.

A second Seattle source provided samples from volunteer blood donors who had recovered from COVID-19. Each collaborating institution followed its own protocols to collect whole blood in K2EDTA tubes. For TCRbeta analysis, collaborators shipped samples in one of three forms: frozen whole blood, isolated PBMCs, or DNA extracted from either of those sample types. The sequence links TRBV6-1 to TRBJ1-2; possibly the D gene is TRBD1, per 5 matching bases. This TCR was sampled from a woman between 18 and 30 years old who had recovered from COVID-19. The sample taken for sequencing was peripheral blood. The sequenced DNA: TGTGCCAGCAGTGAAATCGGGGGTTTGAGGACCTTC. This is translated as CASSEIGGLRTF.